This T cell receptor beta chain was sequenced in a study of blood T cell repertoires in COVID-19. Study overall: Samples of COVID-19 (acute and convalescent) were obtained from the United States, Italy and Spain. The analysed material was cDNA or gDNA that came from T cells, B-cell-depleted T cells, or PBMCs.

As originally analysed: Amplified reference gene primers provided the basis for estimating nucleated cell counts. Assay: immunoSEQ multiplex PCR; the TCRdb copy retains only in-frame clones and omits some. That table supplies the V and J calls and clone size; D and trimming were determined from the DNA. This sample has about 150,000 clones, with about 87% found just once. With 1 base clipped from V and 8 bases from J, the junction kept 0 bases outside the gene matches. The CDR3 runs to 12 residues. The germline gives CDR1 KGHSH, CDR2 LQKENI. The TCR comes from a man older than 75 with acute or convalescent COVID-19. The chain carries TRBV18 and TRBJ1-1, with 8 nucleotides matching TRBD1. The source material was peripheral blood. CDR3 sequence reads: CASSPRDREAFF. In DNA form, the CDR3 reads TGTGCCAGCTCACCACGGGACAGGGAAGCTTTCTTT.